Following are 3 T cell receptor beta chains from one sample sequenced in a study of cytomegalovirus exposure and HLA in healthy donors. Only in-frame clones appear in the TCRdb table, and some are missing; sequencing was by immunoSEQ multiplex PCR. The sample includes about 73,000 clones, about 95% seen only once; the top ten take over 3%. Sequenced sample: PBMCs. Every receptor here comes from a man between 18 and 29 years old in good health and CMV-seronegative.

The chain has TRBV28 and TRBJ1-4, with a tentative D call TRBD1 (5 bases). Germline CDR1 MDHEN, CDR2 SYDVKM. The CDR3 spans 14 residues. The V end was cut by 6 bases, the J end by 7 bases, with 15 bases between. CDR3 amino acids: CASSPQGLTEKLFF. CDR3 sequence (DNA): TGTGCCAGCAGCCCCCAGGGATTGACTGAAAAACTGTTTTTT. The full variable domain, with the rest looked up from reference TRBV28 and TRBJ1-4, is DVKVTQSSRYLVKRTGEKVFLECVQDMDHENMFWYRQDPGLGLRLIYFSYDVKMKEKGDIPEGYSVSREKKERFSLILESASTNQTSMYLCASSPQGLTEKLFFGSGTQLSVL.

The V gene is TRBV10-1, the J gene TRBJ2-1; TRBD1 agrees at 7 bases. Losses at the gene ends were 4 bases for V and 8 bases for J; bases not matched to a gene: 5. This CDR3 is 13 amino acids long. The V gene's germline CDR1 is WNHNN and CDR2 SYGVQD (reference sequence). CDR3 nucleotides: TGCGCCAGCAGTGGACAGGGCTTTGATGAGCAGTTCTTC. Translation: CASSGQGFDEQFF.

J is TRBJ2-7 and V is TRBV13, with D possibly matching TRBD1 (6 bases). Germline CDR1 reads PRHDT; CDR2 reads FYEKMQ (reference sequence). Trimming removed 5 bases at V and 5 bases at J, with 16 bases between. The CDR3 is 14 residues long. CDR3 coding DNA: TGTGCCAGCAGCGGTGGGGTTAGGGACAACGAGCAGTACTTC. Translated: CASSGGVRDNEQYF.